This is a list of T cell receptor beta chains from one sample in a study of blood T cell dynamics during melanoma immunotherapy. Profiling relied on immunoSEQ multiplex PCR, and the TCRdb table lists in-frame clones only, not all of them. In the table there are approximately 1,200 clones, 81% of which are singletons. Sample: cell-free DNA from blood, taken from a patient treated with checkpoint blockade. The receptors come from a human donor with melanoma. CDR3s include the opening cysteine and the closing phenylalanine or tryptophan. The D gene is left open where the match is weak. Where a row states a size, it is once, few, many or the class of an expanded clone; other rows omit it.

d_call cdr3_length j_call clone_size v_call cdr3_aa cdr3_nt
NA 17 TRBJ2-1 NA TRBV9 CASSVVAVGSSYNEQFF TGTGCCAGCAGCGTAGTTGCGGTCGGGAGCTCCTACAATGAGCAGTTCTTC
TRBD2 15 TRBJ2-1 NA TRBV5-1 CASSFGTSGGDEQFF TGCGCCAGCAGCTTCGGGACTAGCGGGGGGGATGAGCAGTTCTTC
NA 15 TRBJ1-4 NA TRBV2 CASSDGARGDEKLFF TGTGCCAGCAGTGATGGGGCCAGGGGTGATGAAAAACTGTTTTTT
NA 14 TRBJ2-7 few TRBV7-9 CASSPPGSPYEQYF TGTGCCAGCAGCCCCCCGGGATCCCCCTACGAGCAGTACTTC
NA 14 TRBJ1-1 few TRBV14 CASSQVGRWSEAFF TGTGCCAGCAGCCAAGTGGGGCGGTGGTCTGAAGCTTTCTTT
NA 13 TRBJ2-5 NA TRBV5-1 CASSLGGTETQYF TGCGCCAGCAGCTTGGGTGGGACAGAGACCCAGTACTTC
NA 12 TRBJ2-7 NA TRBV6-1 CASLEGSYEQYF TGTGCCAGTTTGGAGGGTAGCTACGAGCAGTACTTC
NA 16 TRBJ2-5 once TRBV11-2 CASSLVSGRYQETQYF TGTGCCAGCAGCTTAGTGTCGGGCAGGTACCAAGAGACCCAGTACTTC
NA 15 TRBJ2-7 NA TRBV7-2 CASSPRQLPGYEQYF TGTGCCAGCAGCCCAAGACAGTTACCCGGCTACGAGCAGTACTTC
TRBD2 15 TRBJ2-7 NA TRBV4-3 CASSQGLAGSYEQYF TGCGCCAGCAGCCAAGGACTAGCGGGATCCTACGAGCAGTACTTC
NA 14 TRBJ1-2 NA TRBV19 CASRNHVGAGGYTF TGTGCCAGTAGAAATCACGTGGGGGCGGGCGGCTACACCTTC